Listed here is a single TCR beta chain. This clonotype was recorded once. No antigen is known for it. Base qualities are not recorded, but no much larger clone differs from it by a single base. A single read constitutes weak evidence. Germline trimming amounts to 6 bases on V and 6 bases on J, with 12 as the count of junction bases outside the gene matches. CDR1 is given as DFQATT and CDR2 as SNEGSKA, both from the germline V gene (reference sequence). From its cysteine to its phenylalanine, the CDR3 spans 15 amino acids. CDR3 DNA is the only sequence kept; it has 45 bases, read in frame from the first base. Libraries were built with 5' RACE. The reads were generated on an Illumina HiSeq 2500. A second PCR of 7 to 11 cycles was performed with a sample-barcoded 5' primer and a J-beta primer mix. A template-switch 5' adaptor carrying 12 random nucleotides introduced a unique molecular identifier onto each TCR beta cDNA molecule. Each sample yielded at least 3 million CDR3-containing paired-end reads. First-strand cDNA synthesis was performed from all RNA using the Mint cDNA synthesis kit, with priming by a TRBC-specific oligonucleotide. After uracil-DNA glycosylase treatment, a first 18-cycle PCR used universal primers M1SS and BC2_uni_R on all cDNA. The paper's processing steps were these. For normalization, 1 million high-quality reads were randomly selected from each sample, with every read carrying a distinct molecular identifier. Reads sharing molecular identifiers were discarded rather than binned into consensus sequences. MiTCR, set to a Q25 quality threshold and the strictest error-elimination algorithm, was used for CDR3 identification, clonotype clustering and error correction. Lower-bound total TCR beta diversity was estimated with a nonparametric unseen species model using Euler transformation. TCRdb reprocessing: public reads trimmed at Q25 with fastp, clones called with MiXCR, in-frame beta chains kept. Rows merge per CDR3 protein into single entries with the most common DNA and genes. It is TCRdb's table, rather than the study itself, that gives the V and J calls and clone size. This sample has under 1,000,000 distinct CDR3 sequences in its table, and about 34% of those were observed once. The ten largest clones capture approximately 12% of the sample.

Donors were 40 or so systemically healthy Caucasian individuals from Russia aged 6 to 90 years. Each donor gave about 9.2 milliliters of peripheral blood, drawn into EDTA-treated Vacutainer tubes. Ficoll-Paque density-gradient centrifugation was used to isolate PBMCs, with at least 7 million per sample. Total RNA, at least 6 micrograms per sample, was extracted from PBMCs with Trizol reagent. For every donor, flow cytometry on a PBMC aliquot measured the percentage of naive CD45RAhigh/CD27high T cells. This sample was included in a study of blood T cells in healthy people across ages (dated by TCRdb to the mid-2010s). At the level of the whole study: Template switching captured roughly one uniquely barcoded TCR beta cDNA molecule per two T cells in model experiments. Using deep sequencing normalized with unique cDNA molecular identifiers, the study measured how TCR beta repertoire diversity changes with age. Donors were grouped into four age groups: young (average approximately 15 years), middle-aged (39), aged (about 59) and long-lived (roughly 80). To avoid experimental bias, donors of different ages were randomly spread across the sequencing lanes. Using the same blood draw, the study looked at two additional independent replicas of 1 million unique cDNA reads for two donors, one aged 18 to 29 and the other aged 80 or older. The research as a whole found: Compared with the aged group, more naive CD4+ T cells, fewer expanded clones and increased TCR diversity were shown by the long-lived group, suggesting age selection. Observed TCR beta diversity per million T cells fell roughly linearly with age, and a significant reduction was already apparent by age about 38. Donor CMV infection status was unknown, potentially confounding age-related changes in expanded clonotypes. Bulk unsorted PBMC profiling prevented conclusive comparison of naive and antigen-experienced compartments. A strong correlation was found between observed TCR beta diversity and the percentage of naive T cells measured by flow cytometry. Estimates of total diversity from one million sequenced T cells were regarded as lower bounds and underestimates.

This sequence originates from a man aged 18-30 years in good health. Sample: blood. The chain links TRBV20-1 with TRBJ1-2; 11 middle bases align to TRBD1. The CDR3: CSALGSDRGLDGYTF. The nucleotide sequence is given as TGCAGTGCACTGGGGTCGGACAGGGGGCTGGATGGCTACACCTTC.